The T cell receptor beta chain described here comes from a study of blood T cells in healthy people across ages. This clonotype was found a few times. Its antigen is not known. Caucasian, healthy and from Russia, the donors were aged between roughly 6 and 95. Primed by a sample-barcoded 5' primer and a J-beta primer mix, a second PCR proceeded for 7 to 11 cycles. Every cDNA was tagged by a template-switch adaptor with 12 random nucleotides. TCRdb itself ran the 5' RACE reads through MiXCR, one entry per CDR3 protein. The sample consists of around 780,000 distinct CDR3 sequences, roughly three fifths of them appearing once. The CDR3 totals 18 residues. Germline V CDR1 and CDR2: SQVTM, ANQGSEA. V was shortened by 2 bases and J by 0 bases, with 17 bases between the two germline ends. Study conclusions and caveats: When one million T cells were used, diversity estimates were thought to be underestimates. It was the long-lived donors that had more naive CD4+ cells and higher diversity than aged donors.

The gene calls are TRBV29-1 and TRBJ2-6, with TRBD1 as a possible D gene (5 bases). Source material: blood. This receptor was obtained from a man aged 35-49 years in good health. The CDR3 protein is CSVEQTDYHSSGANVLTF. DNA for the CDR3: TGCAGCGTTGAACAGACAGATTACCATAGCTCTGGGGCCAACGTCCTGACTTTC.